The next 13 T cell receptor beta chains were all read from a single sample in a study of blood T cell repertoires in COVID-19. TCRdb's copy holds only in-frame clones and misses some; the assay was immunoSEQ multiplex PCR. The table includes about 500,000 clones, roughly 87% detected once. Material: peripheral blood. The receptors derive from a man aged 18 to 30 with COVID-19, enrolled during active disease.

In this sample, this clone turned up a few times. The rearrangement joins TRBV30 to TRBJ2-1; weak D call: TRBD2 (6 bases). The ends were cut back, 3 bases at V and 6 bases at J, with 21 bases in the middle. The germline V gene has CDR1 GTSNPN and CDR2 SVGIG (reference sequence). CDR3 size: 16 residues. The CDR3 DNA is TGTGCCTGGAGCGTTACGGGACTTACATCATTCAATGAGCAGTTCTTC. It is translated as CAWSVTGLTSFNEQFF.

This clone was detected only once. This sequence joins TRBV3-1 (or the pseudogene TRBV3-2) and TRBJ2-1; D perhaps matches TRBD2 (5 bases). The V gene's germline CDR1 is LGHDT and CDR2 YNNKEL (reference sequence). This CDR3 region has 15 residues. V was pared by 0 bases and J by 7 bases, with 13 bases between. Here the CDR3 reads CASSQDVSVGNEQFF. The CDR3 DNA sequence: TGTGCCAGCAGCCAAGATGTTAGCGTTGGGAATGAGCAGTTCTTC.

The chain combines TRBV7-8 with TRBJ2-7; possible D gene TRBD1, 6 bases. The CDR3 totals 15 residues. Trimming took off 5 bases at V and 2 bases at J, with 16 bases between the two ends. Germline V lookup: CDR1 SGHVS, CDR2 FQNEAQ. CDR3 sequence (DNA): TGTGCCAGCAGCCCTGATACAGGGCCACCCTACGAGCAGTACTTC. It codes for CASSPDTGPPYEQYF.

The J gene is TRBJ2-7, the V gene TRBV19; 7 bases are a match to TRBD1. With 4 bases clipped from V and 0 bases from J, the junction kept 6 bases outside the gene matches. This CDR3 has 15 amino acids. Germline CDR1 reads LNHDA; CDR2 reads SQIVND (reference sequence). The CDR3 sequence is CASSTGRGYSYEQYF. In DNA, the CDR3 is TGTGCCAGTAGTACTGGCAGGGGGTACTCCTACGAGCAGTACTTC.

The chain combines TRBV5-4 with TRBJ1-1; TRBD1 might be the D (6 bases). The CDR3 contains 15 residues. Germline V gene lookup returns CDR1 SGHNT and CDR2 YYREEE (reference sequence). V was shortened by 1 base and J by 5 bases, with 15 bases between the two germline ends. Here the CDR3 DNA reads TGTGCCAGCAGCTTGATGGGGGCGGAGGCGACTGAAGCTTTCTTT. Translation gives CASSLMGAEATEAFF.

The rearrangement links TRBV5-5 to TRBJ1-5, with TRBD1 identical over 7 bases. J lost 8 bases, V lost 4 bases, and 3 bases had no gene match. Germline assignment: CDR1 SGHKS and CDR2 YYEKEE (reference sequence). This CDR3 has 12 amino acids. Here the CDR3 reads CASSITGEPQHF. The CDR3 DNA follows: TGTGCCAGCAGCATCACAGGGGAGCCCCAGCATTTT.

This chain links TRBV18 with TRBJ1-4, with TRBD1 as a possible D gene (5 bases). V shed 2 bases and J shed 1 base, with 5 bases lying between them. This CDR3 comprises 14 residues. Germline V CDR1 and CDR2: KGHSH, LQKENI. Written as DNA, the CDR3 is TGTGCCAGCTCACCAAGGGGAACTAATGAAAAACTGTTTTTT. Protein product: CASSPRGTNEKLFF.

In the case of this clone: Other DNA sequences in the same sample also yield this CDR3. The chain carries TRBV12-3 or TRBV12-4 and TRBJ2-7; D call uncertain. CDR3 length equals 11 residues. V was pared by 6 bases and J by 3 bases, with 6 bases between. The CDR3: CASRRDYEQYF. The CDR3 nucleotides are TGTGCCAGCAGACGCGACTACGAGCAGTACTTC.

This sequence joins TRBV4-2 and TRBJ2-3; 8 bases are a match to TRBD2. Losses at the gene ends were 0 bases for V and 2 bases for J; bases not matched to a gene: 4. The CDR3 is made up of 16 amino acids. The germline gives CDR1 LGHNA, CDR2 YNFKEQ. The CDR3 region is CASSQERAGATDTQYF. The DNA of the CDR3 is TGTGCCAGCAGCCAAGAGAGAGCGGGGGCCACAGATACGCAGTATTTT.

The gene calls are TRBV5-4 and TRBJ2-1; TRBD1 agrees at 9 bases. Germline V gene lookup returns CDR1 SGHNT and CDR2 YYREEE (reference sequence). The ends lost 2 bases at V and 4 bases at J; junction bases unmatched: 4. The CDR3 has 15 amino acids. CDR3 sequence: CASSLQQGAYNEQFF. The CDR3 DNA is TGTGCCAGCAGCTTACAACAGGGGGCTTACAATGAGCAGTTCTTC.

This chain links TRBV7-9 with TRBJ1-2; a possible D gene is TRBD1 (5 bases). Germline V lookup: CDR1 SEHNR, CDR2 FQNEAQ (reference sequence). Trimming stripped 2 bases from V and 2 bases from J, with 9 bases between. The CDR3 loop spans 14 amino acids. CDR3 nucleotides: TGTGCCAGCAGCTTATTTGGGGGGAACTATGGCTACACCTTC. Its protein is CASSLFGGNYGYTF.

This clone was recorded a few times. This sequence joins TRBV10-1 and TRBJ1-1; D not resolved. The CDR3 extends over 15 amino acids. V lost 0 bases to trimming and J lost 0 bases, with 8 bases between them. Germline V lookup: CDR1 WNHNN, CDR2 SYGVQD (reference sequence). The CDR3, as DNA: TGCGCCAGCAGTGAGTCGGCAGTCCTGAACACTGAAGCTTTCTTT. It yields the protein CASSESAVLNTEAFF.

This chain connects TRBV10-1 to TRBJ2-7; 10 bases map to TRBD1. The CDR3 runs 18 residues. Germline values: CDR1 WNHNN, CDR2 SYGVQD (reference sequence). Trimming cost V 2 bases and J 3 bases; bases outside gene matches: 13. As DNA, the CDR3 is TGCGCCAGCAGTGAGCCGCCGCCCGACAGGGGGCGAAACTACGAGCAGTACTTC. The encoded protein is CASSEPPPDRGRNYEQYF.